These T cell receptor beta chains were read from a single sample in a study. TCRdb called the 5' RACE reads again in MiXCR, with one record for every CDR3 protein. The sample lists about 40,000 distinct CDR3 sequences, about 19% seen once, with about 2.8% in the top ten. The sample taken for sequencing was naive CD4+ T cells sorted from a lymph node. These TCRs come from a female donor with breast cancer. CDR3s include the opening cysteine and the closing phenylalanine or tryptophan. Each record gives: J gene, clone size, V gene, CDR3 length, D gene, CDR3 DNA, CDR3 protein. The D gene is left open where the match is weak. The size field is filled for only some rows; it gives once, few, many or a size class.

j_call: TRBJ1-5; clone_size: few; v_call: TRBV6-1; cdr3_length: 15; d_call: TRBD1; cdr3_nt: TGTGCCAGCAGCATCGACAGGGCGGTAGGACAGCCCCAGCATTTT; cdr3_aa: CASSIDRAVGQPQHF
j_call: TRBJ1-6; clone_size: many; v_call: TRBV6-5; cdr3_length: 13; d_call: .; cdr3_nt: TGTGCCAGCAGGTTGCAGGGTAATTCACCCCTCCACTTT; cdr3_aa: CASRLQGNSPLHF
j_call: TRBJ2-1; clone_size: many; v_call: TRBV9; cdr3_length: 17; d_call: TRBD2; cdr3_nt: TGTGCCAGCAGCGCGGGACCGGGACTAGCGGCTTGGAATGAGCAGTTCTTC; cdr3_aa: CASSAGPGLAAWNEQFF
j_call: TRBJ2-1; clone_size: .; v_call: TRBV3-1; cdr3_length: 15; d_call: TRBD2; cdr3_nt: TGTGCCAGCAGCCAAGCTAGCGGGATAAATAATGAGCAGTTCTTC; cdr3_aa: CASSQASGINNEQFF
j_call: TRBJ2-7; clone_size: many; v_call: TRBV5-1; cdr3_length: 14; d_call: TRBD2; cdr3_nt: TGCGCCAGCAGCAAGACTAGCGGCTCCTACGAGCAGTACTTC; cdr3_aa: CASSKTSGSYEQYF
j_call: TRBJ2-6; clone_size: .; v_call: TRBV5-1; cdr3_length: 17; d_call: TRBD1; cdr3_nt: TGCGCCAGCAGCCCCGGGACAGGGTTTTCTGGGGCCAACGTCCTGACTTTC; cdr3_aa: CASSPGTGFSGANVLTF
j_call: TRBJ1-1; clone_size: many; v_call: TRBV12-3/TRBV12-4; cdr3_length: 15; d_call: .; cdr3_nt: TGTGCCAGCAGCGACCTTCTTAGGTCGTACACTGAAGCTTTCTTT; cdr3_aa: CASSDLLRSYTEAFF
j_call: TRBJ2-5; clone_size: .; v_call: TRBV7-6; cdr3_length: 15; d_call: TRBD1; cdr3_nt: TGTGCCAGCAGCTTAGGACAGGGGAGTTCAGAGACCCAGTACTTC; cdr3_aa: CASSLGQGSSETQYF
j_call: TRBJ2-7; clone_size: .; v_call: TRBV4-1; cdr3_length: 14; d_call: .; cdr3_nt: TGCGCCAGCAGCGCACGGGGCATCCCCTACGAGCAGTACTTC; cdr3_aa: CASSARGIPYEQYF
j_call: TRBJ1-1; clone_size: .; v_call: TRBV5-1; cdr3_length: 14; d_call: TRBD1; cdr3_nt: TGCGCCAGCAGCTCTACCGTGACAGGGCTATCGGCTTTCTTT; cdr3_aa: CASSSTVTGLSAFF
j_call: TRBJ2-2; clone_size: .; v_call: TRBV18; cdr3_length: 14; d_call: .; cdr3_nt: TGTGCCACCCACAAGACGGCGAGCACCGGGGAGCTGTTTTTT; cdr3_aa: CATHKTASTGELFF
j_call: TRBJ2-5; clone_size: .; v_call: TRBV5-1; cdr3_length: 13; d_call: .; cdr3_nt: TGCGCCAGCAGAAGGGGTGTGATAGAGACCCAGTACTTC; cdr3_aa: CASRRGVIETQYF
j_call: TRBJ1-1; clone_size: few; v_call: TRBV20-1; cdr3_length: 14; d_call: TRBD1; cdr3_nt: TGCAGTGCTAGAGGACAGGGGGCAGGAACTGAAGCTTTCTTT; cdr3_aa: CSARGQGAGTEAFF
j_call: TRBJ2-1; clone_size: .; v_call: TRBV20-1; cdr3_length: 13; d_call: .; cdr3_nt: TGCGGTGCTAGAGTCCCTCCCGGGAATGAGCAGTTCTTC; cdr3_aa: CGARVPPGNEQFF
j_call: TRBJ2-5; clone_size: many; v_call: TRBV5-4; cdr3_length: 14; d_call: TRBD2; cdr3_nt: TGTGCCAGCAGCCACGGGACTAACCAAGAGACCCAGTACTTC; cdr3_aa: CASSHGTNQETQYF
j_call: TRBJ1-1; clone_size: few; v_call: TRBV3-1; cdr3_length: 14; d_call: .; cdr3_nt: TGTGCCAGCAGCTCCCACGGCCAGAACGCTGAAGCTTTCTTT; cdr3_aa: CASSSHGQNAEAFF
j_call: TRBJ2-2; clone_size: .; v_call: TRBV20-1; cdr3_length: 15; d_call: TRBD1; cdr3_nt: TGCAGTGCTAGAGATTCAGGGGGTAACACCGGGGAGCTGTTTTTT; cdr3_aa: CSARDSGGNTGELFF
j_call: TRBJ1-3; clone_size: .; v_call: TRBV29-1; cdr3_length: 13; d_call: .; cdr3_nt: TGCAGCGTTGAAGATCTAGGCGAAAACACCATATATTTT; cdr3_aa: CSVEDLGENTIYF
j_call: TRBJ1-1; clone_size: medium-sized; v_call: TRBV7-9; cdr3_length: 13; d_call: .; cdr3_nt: TGTGCCAGCTCCCGGGGGTCCAACACTGAAGCTTTCTTT; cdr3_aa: CASSRGSNTEAFF
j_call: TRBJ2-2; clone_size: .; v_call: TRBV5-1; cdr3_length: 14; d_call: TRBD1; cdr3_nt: TGCGCCAGCAGCCGGGACAGGGCCCCCGGGGAGCTGTTTTTT; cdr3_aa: CASSRDRAPGELFF
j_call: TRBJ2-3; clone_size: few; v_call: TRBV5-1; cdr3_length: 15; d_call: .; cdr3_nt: TGCGCCAGCAGCTTGGAAGGCGTCACCACAGATACGCAGTATTTT; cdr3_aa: CASSLEGVTTDTQYF
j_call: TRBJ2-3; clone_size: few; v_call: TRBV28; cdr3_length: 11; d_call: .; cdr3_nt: TGTGCCAGCAGTTGGGAAGATACGCAGTATTTT; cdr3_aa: CASSWEDTQYF
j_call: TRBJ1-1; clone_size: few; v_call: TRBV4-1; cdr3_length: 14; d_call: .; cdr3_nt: TGCGCCAGCAGCCAAGTGGCGCAGAACACTGAAGCTTTCTTT; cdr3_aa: CASSQVAQNTEAFF
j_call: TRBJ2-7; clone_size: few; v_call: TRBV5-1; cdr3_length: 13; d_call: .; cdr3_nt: TGCGCCAGCAGCCTTGGACCGAGTAGAGAGCAGTACTTC; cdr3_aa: CASSLGPSREQYF
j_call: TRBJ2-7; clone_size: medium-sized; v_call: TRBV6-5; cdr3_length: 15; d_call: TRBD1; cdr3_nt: TGTGCCAGCAGCCTAGGACAGGGGCGAACCTACGAGCAGTACTTC; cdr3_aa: CASSLGQGRTYEQYF
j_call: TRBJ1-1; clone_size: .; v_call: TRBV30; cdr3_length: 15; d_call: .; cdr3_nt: TGTGCCTGGAGTGCAGGGGCCACTGGTCGGACTGAAGCTTTCTTT; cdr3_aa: CAWSAGATGRTEAFF
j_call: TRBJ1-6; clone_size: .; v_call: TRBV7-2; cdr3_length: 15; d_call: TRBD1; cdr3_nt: TGTGCCAGCAGCATCGGGACAGGGAATAATTCACCCCTCCACTTT; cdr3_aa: CASSIGTGNNSPLHF
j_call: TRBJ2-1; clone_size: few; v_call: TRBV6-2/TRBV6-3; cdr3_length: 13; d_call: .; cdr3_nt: TGTGCCAGCAGTTACAGGGGAAACAATGAGCAGTTCTTC; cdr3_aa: CASSYRGNNEQFF
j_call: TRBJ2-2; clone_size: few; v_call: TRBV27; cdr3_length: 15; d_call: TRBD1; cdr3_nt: TGTGCCAGCAGTTTAAAGGGGGCGAGCACCGGGGAGCTGTTTTTT; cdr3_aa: CASSLKGASTGELFF
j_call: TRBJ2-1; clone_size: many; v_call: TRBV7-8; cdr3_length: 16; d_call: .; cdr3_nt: TGTGCCAGCAGCCAGCAACAGGGTATCATCTACAATGAGCAGTTCTTC; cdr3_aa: CASSQQQGIIYNEQFF
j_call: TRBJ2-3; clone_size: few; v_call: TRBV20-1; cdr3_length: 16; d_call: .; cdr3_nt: TGCAGTGCTGAGGAACTGACCCGGAGAAGCACAGATACGCAGTATTTT; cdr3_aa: CSAEELTRRSTDTQYF
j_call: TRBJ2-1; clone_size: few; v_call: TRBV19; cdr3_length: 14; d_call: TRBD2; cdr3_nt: TGTGCCAGTAGGCTAGCGGGAGTACACGTCGAGCAGTTCTTC; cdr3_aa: CASRLAGVHVEQFF
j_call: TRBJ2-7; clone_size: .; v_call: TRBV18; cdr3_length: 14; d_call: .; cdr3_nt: TGTGCCAGCTCACCCTCGGGGCAGGGCTACGAGCAGTACTTC; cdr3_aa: CASSPSGQGYEQYF
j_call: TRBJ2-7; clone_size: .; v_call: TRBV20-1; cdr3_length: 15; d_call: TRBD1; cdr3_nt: TGCAGGGCCTTTGGCCGCCAGGGGGCCGCCTACGAGCAGTACTTC; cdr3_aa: CRAFGRQGAAYEQYF
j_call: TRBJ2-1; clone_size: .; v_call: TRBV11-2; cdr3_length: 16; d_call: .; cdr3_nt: TGTGCCAGCAGCTCGAGCGGAGCAAGCTCCTACAATGAGCAGTTCTTC; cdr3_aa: CASSSSGASSYNEQFF
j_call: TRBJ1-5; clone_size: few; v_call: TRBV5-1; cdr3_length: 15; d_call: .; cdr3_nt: TGCGCCAGCAGCTTGCGGGTGGCCAAATCTTTGGCCCAGCATTTT; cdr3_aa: CASSLRVAKSLAQHF